One sample yielded the 28 T cell receptor beta chains listed below, sequenced in a study of CD8+CD57+ T cells in acquired aplastic anemia. It was genomic DNA that served as the template for profiling TCR beta VDJ and CDR3. TCRdb passed the reads through MiXCR, listing each CDR3 protein once. The sample shows tens of thousands of distinct CDR3 sequences, roughly two thirds of them seen only once. The sequenced patients had an expansion of CD8+CD57+ cells seen by flow cytometry. The sample comprised sorted CD4+, CD8+, or CD8+CD57+ T cells (not recorded which) from PBMCs. These receptors all stem from a human donor with aplastic anemia.

The rearrangement joins TRBV6-1 to TRBJ1-2; D gene unclear. The CDR3 runs 13 residues. V lost 6 bases, J lost 1 base, and 9 bases lay in between. Germline-derived CDR1 and CDR2 are MNHNS and SASEGT. This CDR3 is CASRPDLNYGYTF. The CDR3 DNA reads as TGTGCCAGCAGACCGGACCTTAACTATGGCTACACCTTC.

The CDR3 loop is CASSGQGPDTQYF. In DNA, the CDR3 is TGCGCCAGCAGCGGTCAGGGCCCAGATACGCAGTATTTT. The chain uses TRBV10-2 and TRBJ2-3; a weak D match, TRBD1 (5 bases). The CDR3 length is 13 residues. In germline, CDR1 is WSHSY, CDR2 SAAADI. Trimming shortened V by 6 bases and J by 4 bases, and 11 bases separated the two germline ends.

The chain links TRBV15 to TRBJ2-1; D may be TRBD1 (5 bases). This CDR3 comprises 15 residues. Germline CDR1 and CDR2: LNHNV and YYDKDF (reference sequence). Trimming removed 0 bases from V and 8 bases from J, with 14 bases in between. The CDR3 loop is CATSRETDSGDEQFF. The CDR3 nucleotides read TGTGCCACCAGCAGAGAGACAGACAGTGGCGATGAGCAGTTCTTC.

This chain uses TRBV24-1 with TRBJ2-1, with D tentatively TRBD1 (6 bases). Germline V gene lookup returns CDR1 KGHDR and CDR2 SFDVKD. This CDR3 is 15 amino acids long. The ends were cut back, 0 bases at V and 7 bases at J, with 12 bases in the middle. CDR3 bases: TGTGCCACCAGTGATTTGTCCGTAGGGGGTAATGAGCAGTTCTTC. Protein product: CATSDLSVGGNEQFF.

On this clonotype: The junction departs from the called germline gene at one end, perhaps through a read error. The V call is TRBV7-7, the J call TRBJ2-3, with D perhaps assigned TRBD1 or TRBD2 (5 bases each). Germline CDR1 is SSHAT and CDR2 is FNYEAQ (reference sequence). The CDR3 has 15 amino acids. The CDR3, as DNA: TGTGCTAGCAGCTTAGGGACGGGAAACACAGATACGCAGTATTTT. The encoded protein is CASSLGTGNTDTQYF.

The chain uses TRBV19 and TRBJ2-6; the D gene is possibly TRBD1 (6 bases). Per germline, CDR1 LNHDA and CDR2 SQIVND (reference sequence). The ends were cut back, 3 bases at V and 6 bases at J, with 12 bases in the middle. This CDR3 contains 15 residues. The CDR3 coding sequence is TGTGCCAGTAGTATGTACTCAGGGGAGGCCAACGTCCTGACTTTC. Translated: CASSMYSGEANVLTF.

The chain joins TRBV7-9 to TRBJ2-5; D is unclear. V lost 0 bases and J 6 bases, leaving 5 bases between the germline ends. This CDR3 contains 12 residues. CDR1 is SEHNR and CDR2 is FQNEAQ in the germline V gene (reference sequence). CDR3 sequence (DNA): TGTGCCAGCAGCTTAGCTAAACAGACCCAGTACTTC. The encoded protein is CASSLAKQTQYF.

This chain uses TRBV10-3 with TRBJ2-7; D is possibly TRBD2 (7 bases). Germline loops: CDR1 ENHRY, CDR2 SYGVKD. The CDR3 is 15 amino acids. Between the trimmed V and J ends, which lost 3 bases and 6 bases, there was a span of 18 bases. For the CDR3, the DNA is TGTGCCATCAGTGAAGGGGAGGGGGGGGCCCTCGAGCAGTACTTC. Protein product: CAISEGEGGALEQYF.

The V and J genes are TRBV20-1 and TRBJ2-5, with TRBD1 matching 7 bases. The V gene end was trimmed by 3 bases and the J gene end by 3 bases; junction bases not matched to a gene: 7. The germline CDR1 and CDR2 sequences are DFQATT and SNEGSKA (reference sequence). CDR3 length equals 14 residues. The CDR3 region is CSARGPGTEETQYF. The CDR3 bases are TGCAGTGCTAGGGGGCCCGGGACAGAAGAGACCCAGTACTTC.

The chain combines TRBV2 with TRBJ2-1, with 11 bases that match TRBD2. This CDR3 is 14 amino acids long. With 6 bases clipped from V and 9 bases from J, the junction kept 7 bases outside the gene matches. Per germline, CDR1 SNHLY and CDR2 FYNNEI. In DNA form, the CDR3 reads TGTGCCAGCAGACTAGCGGGGGACCGGGGTGAGCAGTTCTTC. Amino acid sequence: CASRLAGDRGEQFF.

The chain has TRBV10-3 and TRBJ2-7, with 11 bases lining up with TRBD1. CDR3 length: 14 amino acids. Germline assignment: CDR1 ENHRY and CDR2 SYGVKD. The J segment lost 6 bases and the V segment lost 10 bases, leaving 11 bases of the junction unmatched. The CDR3 loop is CASRRGQGDGEQYF. In nucleotides, the CDR3 is TGTGCCAGCAGGAGGGGACAGGGGGATGGCGAGCAGTACTTC.

The chain links TRBV6-1 to TRBJ2-2, with TRBD1 matching 7 bases. The CDR3 has 15 residues. Trimming at V came to 5 bases and at J to 0 bases, leaving 3 bases not matched to a gene. CDR1 and CDR2 (germline): MNHNS, SASEGT. CDR3 DNA sequence: TGTGCCAGCAGTAGGGACAGAGCGAACACCGGGGAGCTGTTTTTT. Translating it yields CASSRDRANTGELFF.

The V and J genes are TRBV20-1 and TRBJ2-5; 8 bases fit TRBD2. CDR1 DFQATT and CDR2 SNEGSKA come from the germline V gene (reference sequence). The CDR3 totals 12 residues. In DNA form, the CDR3 reads TGCGGAAACGGGCGGGGGGAGGAGACCCAGTACTTC. It encodes CGNGRGEETQYF.

The rearrangement links TRBV5-1 to TRBJ1-1; D remains unclear. The CDR3 covers 13 residues. V gave up 5 bases and J gave up 1 base, with 9 bases separating them. Germline V CDR1 and CDR2: SGHRS, YFSETQ. Here the CDR3 DNA reads TGCGCCAGCAGACCAGACGCGAACACTGAAGCTTTCTTT. Translated: CASRPDANTEAFF.

This rearrangement joins TRBV24-1 to TRBJ2-2, with D possibly matching TRBD1 (6 bases). The V end was cut by 4 bases, the J end by 7 bases, with 12 bases between. Looked up from germline, CDR1 is KGHDR and CDR2 is SFDVKD. The CDR3 spans 14 residues. CDR3 region: CATSEHRVGGELFF. CDR3 in DNA: TGTGCCACCAGTGAGCACAGGGTTGGCGGGGAGCTGTTTTTT.

The chain recombines TRBV28 with TRBJ2-7; D ambiguous. This CDR3 comprises 13 residues. The V gene lost 1 base and the J gene lost 5 bases, with 9 bases spanning the gap. CDR1 and CDR2 from the germline V gene are MDHEN and SYDVKM. The CDR3 sequence is CASSLSGKHEQYF. CDR3 nucleotide sequence: TGTGCCAGCAGTTTATCCGGCAAGCACGAGCAGTACTTC.

The chain couples TRBV20-1 to TRBJ2-2; D remains ambiguous. The CDR3 loop spans 14 amino acids. The germline V gene has CDR1 DFQATT and CDR2 SNEGSKA (reference sequence). Between the trimmed V and J ends, which lost 1 base and 1 base, there was a span of 7 bases. The DNA for the CDR3 is TGCAGTGCTAGAGTCGTCGGGAACACCGGGGAGCTGTTTTTT. Translation: CSARVVGNTGELFF.

V is TRBV10-3 and J is TRBJ2-7; weak D call: TRBD2 (6 bases). CDR1 is ENHRY, CDR2 SYGVKD, per germline. The CDR3 loop spans 11 amino acids. The ends were cut back, 6 bases at V and 5 bases at J, with 8 bases in the middle. The CDR3 spells CAIRLANEQYF. Written as DNA, the CDR3 is TGTGCCATCAGACTAGCTAACGAGCAGTACTTC.

This chain connects TRBV2 to TRBJ1-1, with D maybe TRBD1 (6 bases). Germline V lookup: CDR1 SNHLY, CDR2 FYNNEI. V lost 1 base, J lost 4 bases, and 13 bases lay in between. The CDR3 extends over 15 amino acids. The CDR3 sequence is CASSEGGQGTTEAFF. The CDR3 DNA follows: TGTGCCAGCAGTGAAGGTGGTCAGGGGACCACTGAAGCTTTCTTT.

This clonotype has ten or more counts. The rearrangement uses TRBV13 and TRBJ2-3; TRBD2 agrees at 13 bases. Germline trimming cut 4 bases from V and 6 bases from J; bases unmatched to any gene: 4. The CDR3 is 15 amino acids. CDR1 PRHDT and CDR2 FYEKMQ come from the germline V gene (reference sequence). CDR3 region: CASSSWTSGSDTQYF. The CDR3 DNA follows: TGTGCCAGCAGCTCCTGGACTAGCGGGAGCGATACGCAGTATTTT.

CDR3 nucleotides: TGTGCCAGCAGTCTAGGACAGTACAATGAGCAGTTCTTC. Its protein product is CASSLGQYNEQFF. The rearrangement links TRBV2 to TRBJ2-1, with a possible D match to TRBD1 (6 bases). The CDR3 loop spans 13 amino acids. CDR1 and CDR2 from the germline V gene are SNHLY and FYNNEI. V lost 5 bases to trimming and J lost 4 bases, with 9 bases between them.

With respect to this clonotype: As the CDR3 is not closed by the conserved phenylalanine or tryptophan, this likely results from a read error. The chain has TRBV6-4 and TRBJ2-1, with 10 positions matching TRBD2. With V trimmed by 2 bases and J by 8 bases, 9 bases remained unmatched. This CDR3 is built from 16 residues. The germline CDR1 and CDR2 sequences are MRHNA and SNTAGT. CDR3 sequence reads: CASSDGVAGGIDEQFL. The CDR3 DNA reads as TGTGCCAGCAGTGACGGTGTAGCGGGAGGTATCGATGAGCAGTTCCTC.

This chain joins TRBV25-1 and TRBJ2-7; 11 nucleotides align to TRBD1. CDR1 is MGHDK, CDR2 SYGVNS, per germline. J gave up 3 bases and V 3 bases, and 10 bases lay outside the gene matches. The CDR3 runs 17 residues. For the CDR3, the DNA is TGTGCCAGCAGTGACCCCCTTGGACAGGGGGCTATCTACGAGCAGTACTTC. This sequence encodes CASSDPLGQGAIYEQYF.

This chain's CDR3 is CASSAAQPNSPLHF. DNA of the CDR3: TGTGCCAGCAGTGCAGCCCAGCCTAATTCACCCCTCCACTTT. The rearrangement joins TRBV25-1 to TRBJ1-6; D gene unclear. Germline V gene lookup returns CDR1 MGHDK and CDR2 SYGVNS. The CDR3 consists of 14 residues. The germline V and J ends were trimmed by 4 bases and 6 bases, with 10 bases remaining between them.

The chain combines TRBV10-3 with TRBJ2-7, with TRBD1 as a possible D gene (5 bases). CDR3 length: 14 residues. The ends were cut back, 3 bases at V and 0 bases at J, with 9 bases in the middle. Germline V gene sequence: CDR1 ENHRY, CDR2 SYGVKD. CDR3 in amino acids: CAISEMTDSYEQYF. The DNA for the CDR3 is TGTGCCATCAGTGAAATGACAGACTCCTACGAGCAGTACTTC.

The count of this clonotype is one. The rearrangement uses TRBV4-3 and TRBJ2-7, with unresolved D. This CDR3 contains 14 residues. CDR1 is LGHNA and CDR2 is YSLEER in the germline V gene. V lost 2 bases and J 0 bases, leaving 8 bases between the germline ends. The CDR3 sequence is CASSQPGSSYEQYF. As DNA, the CDR3 is TGCGCCAGCAGCCAACCAGGCAGCTCCTACGAGCAGTACTTC.

In the case of this clonotype: A single base separates this from a much larger clone, so it may be a read error. The J gene is TRBJ1-2, the V gene TRBV11-3; D uncertain. V dropped 0 bases and J dropped 6 bases, with 8 bases sitting between them. This CDR3 is 13 amino acids long. From germline, CDR1 is SGHNT and CDR2 YENEEA. DNA of the CDR3: TGTGCCAGCAGCTTAGAAGCAGAGGATGGCTACACCTTC. Amino acid sequence: CASSLEAEDGYTF.

This sequence joins TRBV2 and TRBJ2-5, with a possible D match to TRBD2 (6 bases). With 5 bases removed from V and 5 bases from J, the gap between germline ends came to 12 bases. The CDR3 contains 13 residues. Germline V gene sequence: CDR1 SNHLY, CDR2 FYNNEI. The CDR3 DNA follows: TGTGCCAGCAGTCGACTAGTCTCGGAGACCCAGTACTTC. The encoded protein is CASSRLVSETQYF.